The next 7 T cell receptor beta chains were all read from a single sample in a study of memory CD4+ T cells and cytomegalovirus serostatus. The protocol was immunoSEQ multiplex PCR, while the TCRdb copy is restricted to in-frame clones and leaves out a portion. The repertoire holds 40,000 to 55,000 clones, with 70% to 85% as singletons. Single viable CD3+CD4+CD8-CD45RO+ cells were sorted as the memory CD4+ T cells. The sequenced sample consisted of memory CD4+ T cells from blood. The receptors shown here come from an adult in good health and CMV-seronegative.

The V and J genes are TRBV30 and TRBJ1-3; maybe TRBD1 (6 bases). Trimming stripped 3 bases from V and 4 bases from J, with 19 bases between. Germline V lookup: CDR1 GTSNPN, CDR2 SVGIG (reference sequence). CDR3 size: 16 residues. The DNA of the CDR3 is TGTGCCTGGAGGTACAGGGTCTTTGGCCTCGGAAACACCATATATTTT. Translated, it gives CAWRYRVFGLGNTIYF.

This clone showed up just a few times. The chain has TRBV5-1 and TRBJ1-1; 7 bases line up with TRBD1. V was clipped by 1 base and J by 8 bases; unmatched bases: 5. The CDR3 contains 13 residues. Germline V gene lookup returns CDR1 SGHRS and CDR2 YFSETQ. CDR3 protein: CASSLRDSDEAFF. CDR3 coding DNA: TGCGCCAGCAGCTTGAGGGACAGCGACGAAGCTTTCTTT.

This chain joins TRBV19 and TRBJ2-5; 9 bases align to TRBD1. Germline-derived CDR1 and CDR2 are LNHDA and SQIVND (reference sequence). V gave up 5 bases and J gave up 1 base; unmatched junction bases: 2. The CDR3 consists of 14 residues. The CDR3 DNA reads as TGTGCCAGTAGTCCGACAGGGGGCCAAGAGACCCAGTACTTC. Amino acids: CASSPTGGQETQYF. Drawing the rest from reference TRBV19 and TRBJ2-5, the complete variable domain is DGGITQSPKYLFRKEGQNVTLSCEQNLNHDAMYWYRQDPGQGLRLIYYSQIVNDFQKGDIAEGYSVSREKKESFPLTVTSAQKNPTAFYLCASSPTGGQETQYFGPGTRLLVL.

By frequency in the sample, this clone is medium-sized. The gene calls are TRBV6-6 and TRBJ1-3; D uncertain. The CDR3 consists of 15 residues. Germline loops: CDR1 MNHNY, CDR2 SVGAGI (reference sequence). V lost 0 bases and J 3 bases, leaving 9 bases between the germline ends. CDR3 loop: CASSYSNDIGNTIYF. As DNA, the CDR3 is TGTGCCAGCAGTTACTCGAATGATATTGGAAACACCATATATTTT.

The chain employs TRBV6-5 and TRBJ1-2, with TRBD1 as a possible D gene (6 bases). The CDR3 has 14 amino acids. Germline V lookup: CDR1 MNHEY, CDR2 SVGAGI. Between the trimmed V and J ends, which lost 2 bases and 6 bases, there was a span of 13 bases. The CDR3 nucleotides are TGTGCCAGCAGTTACGCCCAGGGGATTGATGGCTACACCTTC. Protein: CASSYAQGIDGYTF.

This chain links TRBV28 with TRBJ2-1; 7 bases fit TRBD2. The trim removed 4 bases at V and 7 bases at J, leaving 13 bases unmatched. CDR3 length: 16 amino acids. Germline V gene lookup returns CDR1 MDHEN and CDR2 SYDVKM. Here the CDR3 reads CASSSQGTGGGNEQFF. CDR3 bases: TGTGCCAGCAGTTCCCAGGGAACGGGCGGGGGTAATGAGCAGTTCTTC.

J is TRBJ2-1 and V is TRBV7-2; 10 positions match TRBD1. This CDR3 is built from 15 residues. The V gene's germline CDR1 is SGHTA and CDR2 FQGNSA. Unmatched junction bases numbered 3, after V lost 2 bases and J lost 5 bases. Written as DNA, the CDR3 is TGTGCCAGCAGCTTAAGGGACAGGGGCCACAATGAGCAGTTCTTC. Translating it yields CASSLRDRGHNEQFF.